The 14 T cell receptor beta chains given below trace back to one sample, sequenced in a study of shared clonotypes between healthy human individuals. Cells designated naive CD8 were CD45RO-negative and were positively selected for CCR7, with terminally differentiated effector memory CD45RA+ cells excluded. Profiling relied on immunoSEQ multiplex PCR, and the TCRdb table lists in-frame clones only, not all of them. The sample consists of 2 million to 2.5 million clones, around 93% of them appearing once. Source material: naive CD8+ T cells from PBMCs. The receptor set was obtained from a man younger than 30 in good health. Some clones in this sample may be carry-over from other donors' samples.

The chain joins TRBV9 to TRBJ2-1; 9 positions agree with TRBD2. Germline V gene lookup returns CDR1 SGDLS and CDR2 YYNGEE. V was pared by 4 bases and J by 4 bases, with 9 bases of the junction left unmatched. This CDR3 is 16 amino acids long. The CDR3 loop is CASSQLASGIYNEQFF. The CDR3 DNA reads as TGTGCCAGCAGCCAACTCGCTAGCGGGATTTACAATGAGCAGTTCTTC.

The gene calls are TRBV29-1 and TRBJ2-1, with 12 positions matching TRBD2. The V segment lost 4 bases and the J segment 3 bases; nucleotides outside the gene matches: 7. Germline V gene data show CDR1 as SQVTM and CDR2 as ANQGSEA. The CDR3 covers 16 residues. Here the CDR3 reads CSVGPTSGSLYNEQFF. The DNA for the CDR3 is TGCAGCGTTGGCCCGACTAGCGGGAGTCTCTACAATGAGCAGTTCTTC.

CDR3 sequence: CSVGKDRELFF. CDR3 coding DNA: TGCAGCGTTGGGAAGGACCGGGAGCTGTTTTTT. The chain recombines TRBV29-1 with TRBJ2-2, with D unclear. The CDR3 loop spans 11 amino acids. V was trimmed by 4 bases and J by 9 bases, leaving 9 bases between them. CDR1 and CDR2 from the germline V gene are SQVTM and ANQGSEA.

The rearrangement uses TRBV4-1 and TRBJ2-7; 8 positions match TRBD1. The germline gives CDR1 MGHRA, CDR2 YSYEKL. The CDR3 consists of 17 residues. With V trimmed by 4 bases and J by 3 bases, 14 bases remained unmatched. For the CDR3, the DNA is TGCGCCAGCAGCCCGGGACAACGGGACAGGACGATCTACGAGCAGTACTTC. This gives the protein CASSPGQRDRTIYEQYF.

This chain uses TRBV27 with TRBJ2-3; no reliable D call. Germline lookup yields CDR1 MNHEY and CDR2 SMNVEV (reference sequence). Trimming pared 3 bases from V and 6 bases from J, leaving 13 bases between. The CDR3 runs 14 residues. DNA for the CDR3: TGTGCCAGCAGTTTCGGGCCCCTTGGGGATACGCAGTATTTT. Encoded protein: CASSFGPLGDTQYF.

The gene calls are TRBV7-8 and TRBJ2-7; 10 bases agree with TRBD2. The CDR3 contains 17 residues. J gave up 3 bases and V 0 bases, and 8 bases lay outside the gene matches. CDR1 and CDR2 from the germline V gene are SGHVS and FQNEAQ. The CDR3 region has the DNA TGTGCCAGCAGCTTAGCAGGACTAGCGGAAACAGACTACGAGCAGTACTTC. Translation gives CASSLAGLAETDYEQYF.

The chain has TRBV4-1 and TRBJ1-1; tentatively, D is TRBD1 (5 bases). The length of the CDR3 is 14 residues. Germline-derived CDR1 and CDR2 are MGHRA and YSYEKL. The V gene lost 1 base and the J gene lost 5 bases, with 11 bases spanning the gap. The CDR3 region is CASSQGGAGTEAFF. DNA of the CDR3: TGCGCCAGCAGCCAAGGGGGCGCGGGGACTGAAGCTTTCTTT.

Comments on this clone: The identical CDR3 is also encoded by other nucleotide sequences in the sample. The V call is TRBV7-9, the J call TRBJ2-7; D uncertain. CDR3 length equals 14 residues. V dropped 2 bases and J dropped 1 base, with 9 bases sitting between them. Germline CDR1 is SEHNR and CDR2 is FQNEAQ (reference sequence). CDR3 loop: CASSLPGPSYEQYF. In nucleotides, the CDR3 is TGTGCCAGCAGCTTACCCGGGCCTTCCTACGAGCAGTACTTC.

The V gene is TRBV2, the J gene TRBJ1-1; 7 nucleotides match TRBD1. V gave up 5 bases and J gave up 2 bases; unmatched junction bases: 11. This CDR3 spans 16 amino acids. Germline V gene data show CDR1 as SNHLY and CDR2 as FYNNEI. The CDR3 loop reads CASSSGTENPNTEAFF. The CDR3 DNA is TGTGCCAGCAGTTCCGGGACAGAGAATCCCAACACTGAAGCTTTCTTT.

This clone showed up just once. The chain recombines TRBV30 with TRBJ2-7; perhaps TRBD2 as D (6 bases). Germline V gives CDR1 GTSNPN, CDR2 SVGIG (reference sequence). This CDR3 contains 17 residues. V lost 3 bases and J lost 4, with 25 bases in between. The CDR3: CAWRRTPRDGGLYEQYF. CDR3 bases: TGTGCCTGGAGGCGAACCCCCCGGGACGGAGGACTATACGAGCAGTACTTC.

The CDR3 region is CASSVRGRGNIQYF. The CDR3 DNA is TGTGCCAGCAGTGTTAGGGGCAGGGGAAACATTCAGTACTTC. This chain links TRBV27 with TRBJ2-4, with a tentative D call TRBD1 (6 bases). Germline CDR1 and CDR2: MNHEY and SMNVEV (reference sequence). This CDR3 comprises 14 residues. The ends were cut back, 5 bases at V and 6 bases at J, with 14 bases in the middle.

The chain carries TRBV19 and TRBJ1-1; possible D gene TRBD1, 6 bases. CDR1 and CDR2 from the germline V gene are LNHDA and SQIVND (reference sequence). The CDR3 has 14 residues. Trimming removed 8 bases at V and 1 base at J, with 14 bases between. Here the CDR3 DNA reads TGTGCCAGTCGGGCGGGGGCCAAGAACACTGAAGCTTTCTTT. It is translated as CASRAGAKNTEAFF.

The CDR3 region is CASSPDPGGYEQYF. For the CDR3, the DNA is TGTGCCAGCAGCCCAGACCCGGGCGGGTACGAGCAGTACTTC. The V gene is TRBV9, the J gene TRBJ2-7, with D possibly matching TRBD2 (5 bases). The V gene lost 4 bases and the J gene lost 4 bases, with 15 bases spanning the gap. Per germline, CDR1 SGDLS and CDR2 YYNGEE. This CDR3 region has 14 residues.

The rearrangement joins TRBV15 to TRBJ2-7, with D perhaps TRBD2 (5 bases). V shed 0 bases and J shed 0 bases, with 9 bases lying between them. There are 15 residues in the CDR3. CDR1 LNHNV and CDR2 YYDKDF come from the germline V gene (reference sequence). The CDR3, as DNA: TGTGCCACCAGCAGAGATTTTGGGAGCTCCTACGAGCAGTACTTC. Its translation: CATSRDFGSSYEQYF.